This T cell receptor beta chain came from a study of PD-L1 blockade in urothelial cancer. About the study: Most patients, about 90% of the roughly 29, were males with bladder-origin cancer. A median blood sample held 141,255 T cells and approximately 84,000 unique TCRs. Study-wide results and limits: Pretreatment TCR clonality in blood under the median foretold superior survival.

In the case of this clone: Its antigen is unidentified.

Time point described: pretreatment peripheral blood. The V gene end was trimmed by 4 bases and the J gene end by 3 bases; junction bases not matched to a gene: 6. This CDR3 has 15 amino acids. The germline CDR1 and CDR2 sequences are ENHRY and SYGVKD. Synthetic TCR analog templates were spiked into each PCR. Using immunoSEQ multiplex PCR, the repertoire was profiled, and TCRdb retains in-frame clones only, with some absent. The repertoire holds tens of thousands of clones, with under 90% as singletons. The sequence derives from a man aged 65 to 79 with urothelial cancer. The input for sequencing was PBMCs, taken around atezolizumab (anti-PD-L1) treatment. The V call is TRBV10-3, the J call TRBJ1-1; 9 bases fit TRBD1. The CDR3 DNA reads as TGTGCCATCAGTGCTCTACAGGGGGCGGACACTGAAGCTTTCTTT. Protein: CAISALQGADTEAFF.